These 24 T cell receptor beta chains were all obtained from the same sample, sequenced in a study of CD8+ T cells in alopecia areata. The authors extracted RNA and reverse transcribed it into cDNA as the sequencing template. Using immunoSEQ multiplex PCR, the repertoire was profiled, and TCRdb retains in-frame clones only, with some absent. Here the sample spans 200,000 to 250,000 clones, 50% to 60% being singletons. Specimen: CD4+ T cells sorted from blood, collected at week 0. These receptors all stem from a human donor with alopecia areata.

This chain joins TRBV6-1 and TRBJ1-2; D is undetermined. CDR3 length: 13 residues. CDR1 and CDR2 from the germline V gene are MNHNS and SASEGT. V was pared by 7 bases and J by 4 bases, with 13 bases between. This CDR3 is CASTGGRGYGYTF. The DNA for the CDR3 is TGTGCCAGCACCGGAGGGCGGGGCTATGGCTACACCTTC.

The genes are TRBV2 and TRBJ2-7, with 13 positions matching TRBD2. The CDR3 runs to 16 residues. CDR1 and CDR2 from the germline V gene are SNHLY and FYNNEI. Trimming removed 6 bases from V and 3 bases from J; junction bases left unmatched: 8. CDR3 amino acids: CASRPGTSGEHYEQYF. The CDR3 coding sequence is TGTGCCAGCAGGCCAGGGACTAGCGGGGAGCACTACGAGCAGTACTTC.

The chain uses TRBV27 and TRBJ2-1, with D perhaps TRBD1 (6 bases). This CDR3 has 15 amino acids. Trimming pared 3 bases from V and 9 bases from J, leaving 18 bases between. CDR1 is MNHEY, CDR2 SMNVEV, per germline (reference sequence). CDR3 region: CASSLMAGVQGEQFF. As DNA, the CDR3 is TGTGCCAGCAGTTTGATGGCAGGGGTACAGGGTGAGCAGTTCTTC.

This clone has only a few counts. V gene TRBV7-2 combines with J gene TRBJ1-5; D is ambiguous. The CDR3 is made up of 15 amino acids. CDR1 is SGHTA, CDR2 FQGNSA, per germline. The germline V and J ends were trimmed by 5 bases and 4 bases, with 15 bases remaining between them. CDR3 region: CASSLTPLQNQPQHF. The DNA for the CDR3 is TGTGCCAGCAGCCTTACTCCGCTACAGAATCAGCCCCAGCATTTT.

The chain recombines TRBV2 with TRBJ2-4; TRBD2 might be the D (5 bases). Trimming pared 6 bases from V and 2 bases from J, leaving 20 bases between. Germline V gene sequence: CDR1 SNHLY, CDR2 FYNNEI. The length of the CDR3 is 17 residues. The CDR3 coding sequence is TGTGCCAGCAGGCCGTTGTTCGTGGGAGAGTCCAAAAACATTCAGTACTTC. Residues: CASRPLFVGESKNIQYF.

The chain has TRBV15 and TRBJ1-2, with 7 bases matching TRBD1. The V segment lost 4 bases and the J segment 7 bases; nucleotides outside the gene matches: 12. Germline V gives CDR1 LNHNV, CDR2 YYDKDF (reference sequence). This CDR3 contains 15 residues. This CDR3 reads CATSKLGGAIGGYTF. CDR3 nucleotides: TGTGCCACCAGCAAATTAGGGGGCGCTATAGGTGGCTACACCTTC.

The chain has TRBV25-1 and TRBJ2-1; 7 bases are a match to TRBD2. V dropped 3 bases and J dropped 6; count of bases not matched to a gene: 14. Germline-derived CDR1 and CDR2 are MGHDK and SYGVNS. This CDR3 spans 17 amino acids. CDR3 loop: CASSDWEWTSSFNEQFF. The CDR3, as DNA: TGTGCCAGCAGTGATTGGGAGTGGACTAGTAGTTTCAATGAGCAGTTCTTC.

This clone appeared a few times. CDR3 coding DNA: TGCGCCAGCAGCTTGGATGGGAACCGGGCTGGCTACACCTTC. It codes for CASSLDGNRAGYTF. This rearrangement joins TRBV5-1 to TRBJ1-2; D is undetermined. CDR1 is SGHRS, CDR2 YFSETQ, per germline. The CDR3 consists of 14 residues. Trimming took 0 bases from V and 7 from J, leaving 13 bases between them.

The V gene is TRBV25-1, the J gene TRBJ2-3; 9 nucleotides match TRBD2. The germline gives CDR1 MGHDK, CDR2 SYGVNS. CDR3 length equals 15 residues. The V segment lost 6 bases and the J segment 4 bases; nucleotides outside the gene matches: 8. Here the CDR3 DNA reads TGTGCCAGCAGGCGGGGCGGGAGGGTTGCAGATACGCAGTATTTT. Translation gives CASRRGGRVADTQYF.

J is TRBJ1-2 and V is TRBV29-1; 7 bases agree with TRBD1. Germline loops: CDR1 SQVTM, CDR2 ANQGSEA. Trimming took 6 bases from V and 6 from J; bases not matched to a gene: 4. This CDR3 comprises 11 residues. CDR3 DNA sequence: TGCAGCGTAATAGGGACAGATGGCTACACCTTC. This sequence encodes CSVIGTDGYTF.

This clone was seen more than once but under ten times. The chain has TRBV5-1 and TRBJ1-2; the D is unclear. Trimming removed 0 bases from V and 4 bases from J, with 13 bases in between. The germline V gene encodes CDR1 SGHRS and CDR2 YFSETQ. CDR3 length equals 15 residues. CDR3 in DNA: TGCGCCAGCAGCTTGGAGGGTCAGGCGGCCTATGGCTACACCTTC. Amino acids: CASSLEGQAAYGYTF. Supplemented by reference TRBV5-1 and TRBJ1-2, the full variable domain reads KAGVTQTPRYLIKTRGQQVTLSCSPISGHRSVSWYQQTPGQGLQFLFEYFSETQRNKGNFPGRFSGRQFSNSRSEMNVSTLELGDSALYLCASSLEGQAAYGYTFGSGTRLTVV.

V usage is TRBV29-1 and J usage is TRBJ1-2; possibly TRBD1 for D (5 bases). CDR1 is SQVTM, CDR2 ANQGSEA, per germline. Trimming shortened V by 3 bases and J by 8 bases, and 19 bases separated the two germline ends. The CDR3 is 14 residues long. The CDR3, as DNA: TGCAGCGTTGAGGAGGGCAGGGTGACGAGGGGCTACACCTTC. It is translated as CSVEEGRVTRGYTF.

The chain uses TRBV27 and TRBJ2-1; 9 bases line up with TRBD2. J was trimmed by 7 bases and V by 5 bases; bases with no gene match: 12. CDR3 length equals 16 residues. Looked up from germline, CDR1 is MNHEY and CDR2 is SMNVEV (reference sequence). CDR3 bases: TGTGCCAGCAGTCCACGTCTCTTTGCGGGAGGGAATGAGCAGTTCTTC. This gives the protein CASSPRLFAGGNEQFF.

This clone occurred a few times. This chain links TRBV11-2 with TRBJ2-3; 11 bases map to TRBD1. V was pared by 7 bases and J by 5 bases, with 11 bases of the junction left unmatched. The CDR3 runs to 16 residues. Germline V gene lookup returns CDR1 SGHAT and CDR2 FQNNGV. The CDR3 is CASTPRGDRGRDTQYF. In nucleotides, the CDR3 is TGTGCCAGCACCCCACGGGGGGACAGGGGGAGAGATACGCAGTATTTT.

This clone was seen once. The chain is built from TRBV30 and TRBJ2-1; 7 nucleotides line up with TRBD2. The trim removed 1 base at V and 9 bases at J, leaving 12 bases unmatched. The CDR3 has 15 amino acids. Germline assignment: CDR1 GTSNPN and CDR2 SVGIG (reference sequence). The DNA for the CDR3 is TGTGCCTGGAGTGGTCGGCGGGGGAGTGCGGCTGAGCAGTTCTTC. It yields the protein CAWSGRRGSAAEQFF.

This clone was observed a handful of times. V gene TRBV7-9 combines with J gene TRBJ1-1; D is perhaps TRBD1 (6 bases). V lost 3 bases and J 1 base, leaving 12 bases between the germline ends. The CDR3 covers 15 residues. CDR1 is SEHNR, CDR2 FQNEAQ, per germline (reference sequence). CDR3 DNA: TGTGCCAGCAGCTTTGGGGGCAGGACGAACACTGAAGCTTTCTTT. This sequence encodes CASSFGGRTNTEAFF.

This chain connects TRBV5-1 to TRBJ2-3, with D unresolved. Looked up from germline, CDR1 is SGHRS and CDR2 is YFSETQ. The CDR3 sequence is 14 residues long. Trimming pared 3 bases from V and 3 bases from J, leaving 11 bases between. CDR3 protein: CASSSLTGTDTQYF. The CDR3 DNA follows: TGCGCCAGCAGCTCATTAACTGGAACAGATACGCAGTATTTT.

V gene TRBV5-1 combines with J gene TRBJ2-1, with D perhaps TRBD1 or TRBD2 (6 bases each). The CDR3 runs 14 residues. Trimming cost V 5 bases and J 2 bases, with 11 bases left between them. The V gene's germline CDR1 is SGHRS and CDR2 YFSETQ. CDR3 residues: CASSPRGPYNEQFF. CDR3 sequence (DNA): TGCGCCAGCAGTCCACGGGGGCCCTACAATGAGCAGTTCTTC.

Only a few counts were recorded for this clone. This chain uses TRBV5-4 with TRBJ1-3; 7 nucleotides line up with TRBD1. This CDR3 contains 20 residues. Germline CDR1 reads SGHNT; CDR2 reads YYREEE (reference sequence). Germline trimming cut 0 bases from V and 0 bases from J; bases unmatched to any gene: 15. This CDR3 reads CASSLDTGQQVRFSGNTIYF. The CDR3 nucleotides read TGTGCCAGCAGCTTGGATACGGGACAGCAAGTTCGGTTCTCTGGAAACACCATATATTTT. Drawing the rest from reference TRBV5-4 and TRBJ1-3, the complete variable domain is ETGVTQSPTHLIKTRGQQVTLRCSSQSGHNTVSWYQQALGQGPQFIFQYYREEENGRGNFPPRFSGLQFPNYSSELNVNALELDDSALYLCASSLDTGQQVRFSGNTIYFGEGSWLTVV.

This clone was detected only a few times. The rearrangement joins TRBV5-6 to TRBJ2-1; D is unclear. CDR3 length: 16 residues. The germline V and J ends were trimmed by 2 bases and 0 bases, with 12 bases remaining between them. The germline gives CDR1 SGHDT, CDR2 YYEEEE. CDR3 loop: CASSFVGKYSYNEQFF. The DNA for the CDR3 is TGTGCCAGCAGCTTTGTGGGGAAGTACTCCTACAATGAGCAGTTCTTC.

This chain uses TRBV7-3 with TRBJ1-6; the D gene is possibly TRBD1 (5 bases). This CDR3 contains 14 residues. V gave up 5 bases and J gave up 10 bases, with 15 bases separating them. Germline CDR1 reads SGHTA; CDR2 reads FQGTGA. The CDR3 sequence: CASSQGTGGSPLHF. The CDR3 DNA is TGTGCCAGCAGCCAAGGGACCGGCGGGTCACCCCTCCACTTT.

The chain carries TRBV30 and TRBJ2-4, with TRBD2 matching over 9 bases. Unmatched junction bases numbered 5, after V lost 2 bases and J lost 0 bases. This CDR3 is built from 16 residues. In germline, CDR1 is GTSNPN, CDR2 SVGIG (reference sequence). CDR3 amino acids: CAWSQGLAIAKNIQYF. The DNA of the CDR3 is TGTGCCTGGAGTCAGGGACTAGCCATAGCCAAAAACATTCAGTACTTC.

This clone appeared a few times. V and J are TRBV7-6 and TRBJ2-2, with TRBD2 matching over 11 bases. The CDR3 has 16 residues. The J segment lost 5 bases and the V segment lost 5 bases, leaving 7 bases of the junction unmatched. CDR1 and CDR2 (germline): SGHVS, FNYEAQ. CDR3 sequence: CASSLVAGGPTGELFF. The CDR3, as DNA: TGTGCCAGCAGCCTAGTAGCGGGAGGGCCTACCGGGGAGCTGTTTTTT.

The chain has TRBV30 and TRBJ1-1; unclear D gene. Trimming cost V 4 bases and J 10 bases, with 16 bases left between them. Germline CDR1 GTSNPN, CDR2 SVGIG (reference sequence). The CDR3 is 12 residues long. The CDR3 DNA reads TGTGCCTGGATCCCCCGGAGGTTTTTAGCTTTCTTT. Protein sequence: CAWIPRRFLAFF. Complete variable domain (other parts from reference TRBV30 and TRBJ1-1): SQTIHQWPATLVQPVGSPLSLECTVEGTSNPNLYWYRQAAGRGLQLLFYSVGIGQISSEVPQNLSASRPQDRQFILSSKKLLLSDSGFYLCAWIPRRFLAFFGQGTRLTVV.